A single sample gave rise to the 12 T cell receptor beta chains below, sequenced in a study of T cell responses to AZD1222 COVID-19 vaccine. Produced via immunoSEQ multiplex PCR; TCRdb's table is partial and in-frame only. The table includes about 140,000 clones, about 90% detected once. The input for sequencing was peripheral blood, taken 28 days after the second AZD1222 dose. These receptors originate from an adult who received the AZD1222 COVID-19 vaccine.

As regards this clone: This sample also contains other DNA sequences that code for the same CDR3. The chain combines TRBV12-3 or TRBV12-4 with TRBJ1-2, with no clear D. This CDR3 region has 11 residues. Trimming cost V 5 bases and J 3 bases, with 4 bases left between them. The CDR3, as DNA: TGTGCCAGCAGTCTGGACTATGGCTACACCTTC. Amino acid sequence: CASSLDYGYTF.

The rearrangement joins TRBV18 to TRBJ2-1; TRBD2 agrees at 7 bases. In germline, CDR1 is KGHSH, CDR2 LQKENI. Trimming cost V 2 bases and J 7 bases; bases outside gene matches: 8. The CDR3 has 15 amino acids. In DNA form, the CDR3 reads TGTGCCAGCTCACCAAATCAGGACGGGGGGAATGAGCAGTTCTTC. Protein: CASSPNQDGGNEQFF.

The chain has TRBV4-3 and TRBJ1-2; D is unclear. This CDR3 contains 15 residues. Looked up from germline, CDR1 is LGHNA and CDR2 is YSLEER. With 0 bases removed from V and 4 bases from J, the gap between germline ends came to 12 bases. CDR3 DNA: TGCGCCAGCAGCCAAGATCACCATACTCGCTATGGCTACACCTTC. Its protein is CASSQDHHTRYGYTF.

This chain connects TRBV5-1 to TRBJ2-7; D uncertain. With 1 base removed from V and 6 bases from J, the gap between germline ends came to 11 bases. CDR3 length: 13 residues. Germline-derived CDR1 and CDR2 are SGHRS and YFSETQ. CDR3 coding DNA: TGCGCCAGCAGCTTGCTCCGAGCGACCGAGCAGTACTTC. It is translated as CASSLLRATEQYF.

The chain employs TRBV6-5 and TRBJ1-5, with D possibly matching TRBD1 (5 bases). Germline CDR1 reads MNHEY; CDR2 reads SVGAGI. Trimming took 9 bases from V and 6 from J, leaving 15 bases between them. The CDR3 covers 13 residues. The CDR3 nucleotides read TGTGCCAGTAGTAAGGGGATCACTCAGCCCCAGCATTTT. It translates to CASSKGITQPQHF.

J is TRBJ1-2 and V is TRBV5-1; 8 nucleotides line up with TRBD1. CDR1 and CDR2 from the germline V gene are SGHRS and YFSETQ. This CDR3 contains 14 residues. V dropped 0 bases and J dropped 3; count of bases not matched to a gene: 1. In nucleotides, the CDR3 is TGCGCCAGCAGCTTGGACAGGGGGGACTATGGCTACACCTTC. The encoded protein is CASSLDRGDYGYTF. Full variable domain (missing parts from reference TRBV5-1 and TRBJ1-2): KAGVTQTPRYLIKTRGQQVTLSCSPISGHRSVSWYQQTPGQGLQFLFEYFSETQRNKGNFPGRFSGRQFSNSRSEMNVSTLELGDSALYLCASSLDRGDYGYTFGSGTRLTVV.

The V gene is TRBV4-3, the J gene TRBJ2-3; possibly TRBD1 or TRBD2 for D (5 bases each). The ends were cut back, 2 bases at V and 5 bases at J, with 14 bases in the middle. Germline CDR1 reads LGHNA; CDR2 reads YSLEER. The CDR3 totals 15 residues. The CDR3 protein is CASSQSRGAGDTQYF. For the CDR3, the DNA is TGCGCCAGCAGCCAAAGCAGAGGGGCGGGAGATACGCAGTATTTT.

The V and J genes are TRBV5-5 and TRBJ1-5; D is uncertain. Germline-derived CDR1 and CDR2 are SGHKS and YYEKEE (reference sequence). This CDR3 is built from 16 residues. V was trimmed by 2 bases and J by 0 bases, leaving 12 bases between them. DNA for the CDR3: TGTGCCAGCAGCTTTAGTCCGGGCTATAGCAATCAGCCCCAGCATTTT. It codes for CASSFSPGYSNQPQHF.

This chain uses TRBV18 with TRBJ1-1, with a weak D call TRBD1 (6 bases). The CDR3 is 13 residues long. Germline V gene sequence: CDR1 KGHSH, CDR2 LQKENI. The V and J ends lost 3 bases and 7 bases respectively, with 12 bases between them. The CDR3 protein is CASSPGGLGEAFF. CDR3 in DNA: TGTGCCAGCTCACCGGGGGGGCTGGGTGAAGCTTTCTTT.

CDR3: CASSRTENYGYTF. The CDR3 nucleotides read TGTGCCAGCAGTAGGACGGAAAACTATGGCTACACCTTC. V usage is TRBV2 and J usage is TRBJ1-2; D remains unclear. V lost 5 bases, J lost 2 bases, and 9 bases lay in between. Germline values: CDR1 SNHLY, CDR2 FYNNEI. This CDR3 comprises 13 residues.

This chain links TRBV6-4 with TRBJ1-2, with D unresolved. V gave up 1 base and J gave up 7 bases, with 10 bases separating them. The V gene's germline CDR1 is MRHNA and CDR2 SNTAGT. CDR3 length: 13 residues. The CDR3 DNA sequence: TGTGCCAGCAGTGACTTGTTTTCTGGTGGCTACACCTTC. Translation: CASSDLFSGGYTF.

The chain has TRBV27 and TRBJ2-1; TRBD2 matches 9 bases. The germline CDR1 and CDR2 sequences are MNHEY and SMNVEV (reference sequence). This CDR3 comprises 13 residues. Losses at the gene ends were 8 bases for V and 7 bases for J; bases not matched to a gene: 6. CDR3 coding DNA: TGTGCCAGCCGACTAGCGGCGGGAAATGAGCAGTTCTTC. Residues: CASRLAAGNEQFF.